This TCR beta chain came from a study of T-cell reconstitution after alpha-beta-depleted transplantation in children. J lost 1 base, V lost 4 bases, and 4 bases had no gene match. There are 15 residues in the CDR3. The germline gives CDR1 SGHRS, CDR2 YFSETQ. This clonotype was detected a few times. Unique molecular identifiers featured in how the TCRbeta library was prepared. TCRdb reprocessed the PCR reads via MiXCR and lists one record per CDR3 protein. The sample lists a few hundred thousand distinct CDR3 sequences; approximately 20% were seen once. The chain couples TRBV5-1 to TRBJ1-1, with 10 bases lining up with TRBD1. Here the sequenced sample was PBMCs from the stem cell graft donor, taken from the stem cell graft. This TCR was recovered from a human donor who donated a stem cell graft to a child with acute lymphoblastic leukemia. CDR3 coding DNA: TGCGCCAGCAGCCACCGGGACAGGGGGAACACTGAAGCTTTCTTT. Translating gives CASSHRDRGNTEAFF.